The subject of this entry is one T cell receptor (beta chain). This sample is part of a study of blood T cell repertoires in COVID-19. The overall study: From T cells, B-cell-depleted T cells, or PBMCs came the material, which was cDNA or gDNA.

The CDR3 is 14 amino acids. Per the germline V gene, CDR1 is SNHLY and CDR2 is FYNNEI. J gave up 2 bases and V 6 bases, and 4 bases lay outside the gene matches. Profiled with immunoSEQ multiplex PCR; TCRdb holds only in-frame clones, not every one. The data show around 150,000 clones, under 90% seen once. V usage is TRBV2 and J usage is TRBJ2-7; 10 positions match TRBD2. This clonotype was obtained from an elderly woman with acute or convalescent COVID-19. Material: peripheral blood. The CDR3 coding sequence is TGTGCCAGCAGGGATACTAGCGGGGCCTACGAGCAGTACTTC. It codes for CASRDTSGAYEQYF.